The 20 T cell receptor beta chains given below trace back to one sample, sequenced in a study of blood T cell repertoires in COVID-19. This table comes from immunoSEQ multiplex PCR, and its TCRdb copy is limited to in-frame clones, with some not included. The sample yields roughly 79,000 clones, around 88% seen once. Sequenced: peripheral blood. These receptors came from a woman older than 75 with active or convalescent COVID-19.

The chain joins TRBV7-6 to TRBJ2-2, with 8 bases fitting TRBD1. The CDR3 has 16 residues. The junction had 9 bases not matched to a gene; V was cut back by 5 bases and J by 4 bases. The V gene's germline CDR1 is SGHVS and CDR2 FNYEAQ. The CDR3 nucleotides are TGTGCCAGCAGCACGCACTACGACAGGGGCACCGGGGAGCTGTTTTTT. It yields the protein CASSTHYDRGTGELFF. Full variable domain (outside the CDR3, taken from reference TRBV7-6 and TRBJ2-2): GAGVSQSPRYKVTKRGQDVALRCDPISGHVSLYWYRQALGQGPEFLTYFNYEAQQDKSGLPNDRFSAERPEGSISTLTIQRTEQRDSAMYRCASSTHYDRGTGELFFGEGSRLTVL.

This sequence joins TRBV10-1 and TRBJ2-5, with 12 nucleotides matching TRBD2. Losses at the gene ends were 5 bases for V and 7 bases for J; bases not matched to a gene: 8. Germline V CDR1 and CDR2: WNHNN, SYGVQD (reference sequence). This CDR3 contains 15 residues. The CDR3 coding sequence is TGCGCCAGCAGTCCCAGACTAGCGGGAGACGGGACCCAGTACTTC. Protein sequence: CASSPRLAGDGTQYF.

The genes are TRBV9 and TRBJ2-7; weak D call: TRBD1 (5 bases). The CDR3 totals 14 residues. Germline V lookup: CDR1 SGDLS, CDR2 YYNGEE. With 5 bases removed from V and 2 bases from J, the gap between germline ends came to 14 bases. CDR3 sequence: CASSRRWGPYEQYF. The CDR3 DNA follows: TGTGCCAGCAGTCGTAGATGGGGCCCCTACGAGCAGTACTTC.

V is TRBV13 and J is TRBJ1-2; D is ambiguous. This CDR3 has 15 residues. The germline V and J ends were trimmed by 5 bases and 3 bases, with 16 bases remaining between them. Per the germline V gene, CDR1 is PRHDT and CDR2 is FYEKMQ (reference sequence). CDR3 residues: CASSLPARFDYGYTF. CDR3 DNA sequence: TGTGCCAGCAGCCTCCCCGCCAGGTTTGACTATGGCTACACCTTC.

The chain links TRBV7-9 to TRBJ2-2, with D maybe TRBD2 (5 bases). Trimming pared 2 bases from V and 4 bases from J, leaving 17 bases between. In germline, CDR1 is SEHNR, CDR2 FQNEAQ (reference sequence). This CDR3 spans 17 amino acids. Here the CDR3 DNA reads TGTGCCAGCAGCTTAAATAACTTAGGACTCCCCACCGGGGAGCTGTTTTTT. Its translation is CASSLNNLGLPTGELFF.

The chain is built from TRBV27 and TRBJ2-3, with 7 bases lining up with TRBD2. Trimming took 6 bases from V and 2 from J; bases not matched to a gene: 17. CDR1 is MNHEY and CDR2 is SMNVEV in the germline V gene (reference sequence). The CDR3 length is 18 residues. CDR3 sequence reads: CASSPDLLLAPNTDTQYF. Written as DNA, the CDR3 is TGTGCCAGCAGCCCTGATTTACTACTAGCGCCGAACACAGATACGCAGTATTTT.

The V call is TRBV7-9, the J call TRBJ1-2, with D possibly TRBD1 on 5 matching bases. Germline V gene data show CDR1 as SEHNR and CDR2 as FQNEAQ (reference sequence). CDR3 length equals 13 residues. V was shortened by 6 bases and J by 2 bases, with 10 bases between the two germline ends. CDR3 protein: CASRKQDNYGYTF. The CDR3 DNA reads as TGTGCCAGCAGGAAACAGGACAACTATGGCTACACCTTC.

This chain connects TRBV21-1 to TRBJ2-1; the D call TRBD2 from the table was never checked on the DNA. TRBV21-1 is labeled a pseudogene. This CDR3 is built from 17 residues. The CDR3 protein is CASSKALRLAGAPEQFF. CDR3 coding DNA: TGTGCCAGCAGCAAAGCGCTGCGACTAGCGGGGGCCCCTGAGCAGTTCTTC.

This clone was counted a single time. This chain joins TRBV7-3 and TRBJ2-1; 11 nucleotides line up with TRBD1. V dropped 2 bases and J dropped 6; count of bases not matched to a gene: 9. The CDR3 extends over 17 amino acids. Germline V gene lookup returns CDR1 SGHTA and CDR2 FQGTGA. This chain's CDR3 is CASSLGAGTGGGNEQFF. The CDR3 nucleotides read TGTGCCAGCAGCTTAGGAGCCGGGACAGGGGGAGGCAATGAGCAGTTCTTC.

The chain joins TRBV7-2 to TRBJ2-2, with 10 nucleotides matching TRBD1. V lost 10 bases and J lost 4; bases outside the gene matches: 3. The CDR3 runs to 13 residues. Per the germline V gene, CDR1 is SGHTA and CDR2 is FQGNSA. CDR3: CATGTGVTGELFF. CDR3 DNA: TGTGCCACCGGGACAGGGGTCACCGGGGAGCTGTTTTTT.

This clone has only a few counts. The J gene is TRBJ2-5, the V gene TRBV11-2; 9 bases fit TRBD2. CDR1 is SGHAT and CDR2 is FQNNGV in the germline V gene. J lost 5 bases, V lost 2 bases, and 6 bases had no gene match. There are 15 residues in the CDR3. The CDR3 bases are TGTGCCAGCAGCTTAATGTCAAGCGGGAGGGAGACCCAGTACTTC. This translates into CASSLMSSGRETQYF.

The CDR3 region has the DNA TGTGCCAGCAGCTCTCCGGGACTAGCAGAAGATACGCAGTATTTT. This sequence encodes CASSSPGLAEDTQYF. The chain has TRBV13 and TRBJ2-3; TRBD2 aligns across 9 bases. This CDR3 has 15 amino acids. V dropped 4 bases and J dropped 5; count of bases not matched to a gene: 7. Germline CDR1 is PRHDT and CDR2 is FYEKMQ (reference sequence). Based on the CDR3 plus reference TRBV13 and TRBJ2-3, the full variable domain is AAGVIQSPRHLIKEKRETATLKCYPIPRHDTVYWYQQGPGQDPQFLISFYEKMQSDKGSIPDRFSAQQFSDYHSELNMSSLELGDSALYFCASSSPGLAEDTQYFGPGTRLTVL.

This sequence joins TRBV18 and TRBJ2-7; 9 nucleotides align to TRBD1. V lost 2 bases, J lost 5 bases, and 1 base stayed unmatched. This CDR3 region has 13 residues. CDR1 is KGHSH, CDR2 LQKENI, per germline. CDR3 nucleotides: TGTGCCAGCTCACCAAGGACAGGGGACGAGCAGTACTTC. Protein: CASSPRTGDEQYF. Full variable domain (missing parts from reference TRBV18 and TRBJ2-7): NAGVMQNPRHLVRRRGQEARLRCSPMKGHSHVYWYRQLPEEGLKFMVYLQKENIIDESGMPKERFSAEFPKEGPSILRIQQVVRGDSAAYFCASSPRTGDEQYFGPGTRLTVT.

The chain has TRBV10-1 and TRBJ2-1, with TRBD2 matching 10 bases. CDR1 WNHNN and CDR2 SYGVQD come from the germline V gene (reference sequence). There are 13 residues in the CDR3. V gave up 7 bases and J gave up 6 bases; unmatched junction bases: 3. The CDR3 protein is CASNLAGVNEQFF. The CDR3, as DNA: TGCGCCAGCAATCTAGCGGGAGTCAATGAGCAGTTCTTC.

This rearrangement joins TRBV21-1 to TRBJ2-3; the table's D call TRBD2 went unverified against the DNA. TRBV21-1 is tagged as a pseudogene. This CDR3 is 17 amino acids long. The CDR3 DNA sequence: TGTGCCAGCAGCAAAGAGAACGAGCGGGAGGGATGGGATACGCAGTATTTT. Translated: CASSKENEREGWDTQYF.

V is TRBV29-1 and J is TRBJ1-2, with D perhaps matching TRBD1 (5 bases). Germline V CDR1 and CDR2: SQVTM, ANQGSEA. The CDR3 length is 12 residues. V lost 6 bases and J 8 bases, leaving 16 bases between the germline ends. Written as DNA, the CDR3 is TGCAGCGTCAGAACCCAGGGAGGAGGCTACACCTTC. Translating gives CSVRTQGGGYTF.

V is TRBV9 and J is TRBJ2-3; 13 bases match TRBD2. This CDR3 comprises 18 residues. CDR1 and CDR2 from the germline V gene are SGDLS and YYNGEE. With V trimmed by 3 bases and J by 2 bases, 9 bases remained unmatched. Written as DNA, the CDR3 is TGTGCCAGCAGCGCCACTAGCGGGGGGGCCGGGATCACAGATACGCAGTATTTT. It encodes CASSATSGGAGITDTQYF.

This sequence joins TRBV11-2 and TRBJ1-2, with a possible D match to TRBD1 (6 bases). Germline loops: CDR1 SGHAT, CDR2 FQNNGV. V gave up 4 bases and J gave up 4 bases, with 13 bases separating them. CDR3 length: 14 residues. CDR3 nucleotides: TGTGCCAGCAGCTCGGCGGGGGGCACCTATGGCTACACCTTC. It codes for CASSSAGGTYGYTF. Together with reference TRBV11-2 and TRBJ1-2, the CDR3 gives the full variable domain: EAGVAQSPRYKIIEKRQSVAFWCNPISGHATLYWYQQILGQGPKLLIQFQNNGVVDDSQLPKDRFSAERLKGVDSTLKIQPAKLEDSAVYLCASSSAGGTYGYTFGSGTRLTVV.

CDR3 sequence reads: CASSLEAGFTYEQYF. The DNA for the CDR3 is TGTGCCAGCAGCTTAGAAGCAGGGTTTACCTACGAGCAGTACTTC. This chain links TRBV7-2 with TRBJ2-7; TRBD1 is a possible D gene (5 bases). The CDR3 loop spans 15 amino acids. CDR1 and CDR2 (germline): SGHTA, FQGNSA. V dropped 1 base and J dropped 2 bases, with 12 bases sitting between them.

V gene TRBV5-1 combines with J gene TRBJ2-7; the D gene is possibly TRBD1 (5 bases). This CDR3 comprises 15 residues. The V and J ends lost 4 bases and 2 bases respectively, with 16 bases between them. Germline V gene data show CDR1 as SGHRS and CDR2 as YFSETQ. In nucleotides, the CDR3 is TGCGCCAGCAGCCCGAGCCCGACAGAAGCCTACGAGCAGTACTTC. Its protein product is CASSPSPTEAYEQYF.